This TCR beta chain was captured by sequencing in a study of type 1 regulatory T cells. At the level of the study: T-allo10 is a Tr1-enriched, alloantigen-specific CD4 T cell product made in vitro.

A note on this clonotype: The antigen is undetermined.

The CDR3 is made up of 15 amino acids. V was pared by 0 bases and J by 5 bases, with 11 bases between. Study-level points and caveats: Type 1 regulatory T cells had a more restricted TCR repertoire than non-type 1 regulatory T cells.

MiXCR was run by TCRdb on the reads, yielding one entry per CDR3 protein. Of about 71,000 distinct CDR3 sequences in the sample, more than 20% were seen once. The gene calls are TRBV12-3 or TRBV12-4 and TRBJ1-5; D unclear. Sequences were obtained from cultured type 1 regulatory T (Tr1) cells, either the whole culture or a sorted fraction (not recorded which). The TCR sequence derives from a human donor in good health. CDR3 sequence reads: CASSLASRPDQPQHF. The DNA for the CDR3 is TGTGCCAGCAGTTTAGCTAGTCGGCCCGATCAGCCCCAGCATTTT.